This TCR beta chain was captured in a study of OX40 agonist ivuxolimab in advanced cancers. The overall study: Of mixed ages from about 23 to 85 and averaging approximately 60 years, the group was approximately 80% male.

The study, taken as a whole, reports: The CD4+ and CD8+ T cells in the blood had expanded clonally by week 6 at 0.1 to 3.0 mg/kg. On average, a greater number of expanded clones characterised CD8+ T cells relative to CD4+.

Measured with immunoSEQ multiplex PCR; TCRdb has only the in-frame clones, and not every one. The sample includes more than 65,000 clones, around 85% of them seen just once. The investigators sampled blood at baseline, at cycle 4 day 1, and at cycle 7 day 1. CDR3 length: 15 amino acids. Trimming removed 5 bases from V and 5 bases from J; junction bases left unmatched: 10. CDR1 is SGHRS, CDR2 YFSETQ, per germline. Details on this clone: Its antigen is not identified.

The J gene is TRBJ2-7, the V gene TRBV5-1, with 10 bases matching TRBD2. The input for sequencing was CD4+ or CD8+ T cells sorted from blood, taken in a trial of the OX40 agonist ivuxolimab. The source of this sequence is an adult with an advanced solid tumor such as melanoma, head and neck, liver or kidney cancer. In DNA form, the CDR3 reads TGCGCCAGCAGTTATCTAGCGGGAGCTTGGGACGAGCAGTACTTC. This encodes CASSYLAGAWDEQYF.